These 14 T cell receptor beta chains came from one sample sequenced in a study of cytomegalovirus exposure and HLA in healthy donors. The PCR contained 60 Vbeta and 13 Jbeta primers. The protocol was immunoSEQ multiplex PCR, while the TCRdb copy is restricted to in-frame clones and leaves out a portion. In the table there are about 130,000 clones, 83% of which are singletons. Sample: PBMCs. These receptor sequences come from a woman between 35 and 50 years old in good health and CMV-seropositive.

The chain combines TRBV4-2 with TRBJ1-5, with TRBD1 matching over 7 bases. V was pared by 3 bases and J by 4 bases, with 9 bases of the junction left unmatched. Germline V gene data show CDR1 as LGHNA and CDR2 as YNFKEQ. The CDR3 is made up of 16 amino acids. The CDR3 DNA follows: TGTGCCAGCAGCCACAACTCAGGGGGTGGTAATCAGCCCCAGCATTTT. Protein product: CASSHNSGGGNQPQHF.

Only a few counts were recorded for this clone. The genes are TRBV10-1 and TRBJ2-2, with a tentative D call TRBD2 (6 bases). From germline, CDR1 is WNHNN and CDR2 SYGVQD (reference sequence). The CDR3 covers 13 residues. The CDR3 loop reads CGAGSGNTGELFF. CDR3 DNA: TGCGGCGCTGGTAGCGGGAACACCGGGGAGCTGTTTTTT.

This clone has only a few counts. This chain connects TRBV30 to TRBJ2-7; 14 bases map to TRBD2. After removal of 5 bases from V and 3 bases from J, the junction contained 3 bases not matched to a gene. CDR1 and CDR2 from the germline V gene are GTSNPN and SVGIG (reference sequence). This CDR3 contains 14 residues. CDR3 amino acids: CAWGLAGGYYEQYF. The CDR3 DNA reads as TGTGCCTGGGGACTAGCGGGAGGCTACTACGAGCAGTACTTC.

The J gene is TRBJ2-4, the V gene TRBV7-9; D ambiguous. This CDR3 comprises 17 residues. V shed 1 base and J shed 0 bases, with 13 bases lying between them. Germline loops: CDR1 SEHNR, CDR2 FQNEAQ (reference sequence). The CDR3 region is CASSLEGVVLAKNIQYF. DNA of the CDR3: TGTGCCAGCAGCTTAGAAGGAGTGGTTCTAGCCAAAAACATTCAGTACTTC.

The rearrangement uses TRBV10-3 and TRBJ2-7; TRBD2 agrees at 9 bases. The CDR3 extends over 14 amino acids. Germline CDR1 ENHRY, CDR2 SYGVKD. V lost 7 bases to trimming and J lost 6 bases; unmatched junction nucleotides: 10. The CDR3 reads CAIKRREGASEQYF. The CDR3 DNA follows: TGTGCCATCAAACGGCGGGAGGGGGCTAGCGAGCAGTACTTC.

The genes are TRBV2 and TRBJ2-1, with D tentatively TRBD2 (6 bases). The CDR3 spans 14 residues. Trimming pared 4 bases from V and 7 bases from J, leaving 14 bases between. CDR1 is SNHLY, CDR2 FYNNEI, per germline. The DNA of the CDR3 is TGTGCCAGCAGTGGGGGGAGGTTCGGGAATGAGCAGTTCTTC. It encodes CASSGGRFGNEQFF.

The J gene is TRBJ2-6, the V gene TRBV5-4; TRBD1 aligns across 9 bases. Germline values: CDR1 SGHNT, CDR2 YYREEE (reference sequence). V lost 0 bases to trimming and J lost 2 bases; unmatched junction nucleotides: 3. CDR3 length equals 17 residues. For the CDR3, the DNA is TGTGCCAGCAGCTTGGTACAGGGGGCGGCTGGGGCCAACGTCCTGACTTTC. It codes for CASSLVQGAAGANVLTF.

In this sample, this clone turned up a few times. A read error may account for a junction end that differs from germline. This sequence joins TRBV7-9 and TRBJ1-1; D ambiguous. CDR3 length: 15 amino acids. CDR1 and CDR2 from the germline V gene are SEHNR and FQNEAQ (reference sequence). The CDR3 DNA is TGTGCCAGCAGCATTCGAGAGGGAGTGAACCCTGAAGCTTTCTTT. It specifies CASSIREGVNPEAFF.

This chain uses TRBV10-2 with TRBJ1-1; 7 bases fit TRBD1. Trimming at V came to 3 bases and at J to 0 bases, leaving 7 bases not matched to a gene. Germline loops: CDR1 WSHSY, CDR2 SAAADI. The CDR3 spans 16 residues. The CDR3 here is CASSEQGTPMNTEAFF. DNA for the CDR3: TGCGCCAGCAGTGAACAGGGGACCCCTATGAACACTGAAGCTTTCTTT.

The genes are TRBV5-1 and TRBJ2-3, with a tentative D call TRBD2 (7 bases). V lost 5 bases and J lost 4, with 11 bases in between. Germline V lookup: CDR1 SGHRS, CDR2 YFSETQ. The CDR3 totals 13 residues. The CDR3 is CASSTRGPDTQYF. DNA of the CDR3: TGCGCCAGCAGTACGCGGGGGCCAGATACGCAGTATTTT.

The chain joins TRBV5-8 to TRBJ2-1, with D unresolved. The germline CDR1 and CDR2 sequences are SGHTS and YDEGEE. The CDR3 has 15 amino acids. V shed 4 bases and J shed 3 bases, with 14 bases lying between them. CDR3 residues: CASSQLVALYNEQFF. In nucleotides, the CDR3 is TGTGCCAGCAGCCAACTTGTAGCTCTCTACAATGAGCAGTTCTTC.

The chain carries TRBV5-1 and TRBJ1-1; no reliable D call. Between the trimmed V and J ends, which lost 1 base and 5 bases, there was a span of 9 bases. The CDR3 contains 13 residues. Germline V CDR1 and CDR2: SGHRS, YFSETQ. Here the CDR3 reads CASSLIRETEAFF. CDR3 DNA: TGCGCCAGCAGCTTGATTCGTGAGACTGAAGCTTTCTTT.

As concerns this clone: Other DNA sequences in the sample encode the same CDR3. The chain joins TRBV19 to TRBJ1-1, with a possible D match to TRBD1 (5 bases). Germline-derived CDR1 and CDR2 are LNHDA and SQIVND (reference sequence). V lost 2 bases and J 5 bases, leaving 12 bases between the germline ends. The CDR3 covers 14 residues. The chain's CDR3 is CASSIQGGGTEAFF. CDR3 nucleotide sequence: TGTGCCAGTAGTATACAGGGCGGTGGGACTGAAGCTTTCTTT.

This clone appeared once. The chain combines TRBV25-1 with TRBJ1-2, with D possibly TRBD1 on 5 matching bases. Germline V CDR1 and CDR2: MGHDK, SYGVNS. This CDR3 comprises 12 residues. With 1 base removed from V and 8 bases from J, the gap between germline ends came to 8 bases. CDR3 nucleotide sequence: TGTGCCAGCAGTGAATGGGGGGGAGGCTACACCTTC. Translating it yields CASSEWGGGYTF.